The 8 T cell receptor beta chains below all came from one sample that was sequenced in a study of T cell changes during pregnancy in multiple sclerosis. Sequencing used immunoSEQ multiplex PCR; TCRdb keeps in-frame clones, though not all of them. The top ten clones hold approximately 0.15% of a sample with 65,000 to 85,000 clones, around 94% of them seen once. The material sequenced was CD4+ T cells from peripheral blood mononuclear cells, taken after pregnancy. The receptors were sampled from a female donor with multiple sclerosis, enrolled in a pregnancy study.

This sequence joins TRBV28 and TRBJ2-7, with D unresolved. The V end was cut by 3 bases, the J end by 3 bases, with 6 bases between. Germline V gene sequence: CDR1 MDHEN, CDR2 SYDVKM. The CDR3 is made up of 12 amino acids. For the CDR3, the DNA is TGTGCCAGCAGTTTGGCCAGCTACGAGCAGTACTTC. Residues: CASSLASYEQYF.

This sequence joins TRBV7-9 and TRBJ1-1; the D is unclear. In germline, CDR1 is SEHNR, CDR2 FQNEAQ (reference sequence). CDR3 length equals 12 residues. Trimming stripped 5 bases from V and 7 bases from J, with 11 bases between. The CDR3 spells CASSPAGFEAFF. Written as DNA, the CDR3 is TGTGCCAGCAGCCCCGCGGGTTTTGAAGCTTTCTTT.

The genes are TRBV4-2 and TRBJ2-5; 9 nucleotides align to TRBD1. The J segment lost 5 bases and the V segment lost 4 bases, leaving 11 bases of the junction unmatched. The CDR3 sequence is 16 residues long. CDR1 and CDR2 (germline): LGHNA, YNFKEQ. CDR3 amino acids: CASSRRLGQGEETQYF. DNA of the CDR3: TGTGCCAGCAGCCGTAGGCTGGGACAGGGCGAGGAGACCCAGTACTTC.

This clone was recorded a few times. V gene TRBV19 combines with J gene TRBJ2-1; TRBD2 agrees at 8 bases. Germline CDR1 and CDR2: LNHDA and SQIVND (reference sequence). The V gene end was trimmed by 5 bases and the J gene end by 3 bases; junction bases not matched to a gene: 9. This CDR3 has 16 amino acids. The CDR3 is CASSVQGAGVYNEQFF. For the CDR3, the DNA is TGTGCCAGTAGTGTTCAAGGAGCGGGAGTCTACAATGAGCAGTTCTTC.

The chain uses TRBV10-2 and TRBJ2-7; tentative D call: TRBD2 (6 bases). The germline gives CDR1 WSHSY, CDR2 SAAADI. The CDR3 contains 13 residues. Trimming removed 7 bases from V and 2 bases from J, with 12 bases in between. CDR3 amino acids: CASMGSGPYEQYF. In DNA, the CDR3 is TGCGCCAGCATGGGTAGCGGTCCCTACGAGCAGTACTTC.

The chain joins TRBV19 to TRBJ2-7; 11 nucleotides align to TRBD2. V lost 1 base to trimming and J lost 3 bases; unmatched junction nucleotides: 11. The CDR3 totals 18 residues. CDR1 and CDR2 (germline): LNHDA, SQIVND (reference sequence). The CDR3 nucleotides are TGTGCCAGTAGTATAGTTGTTGGGACTAGCGGTACTTACTACGAGCAGTACTTC. It is translated as CASSIVVGTSGTYYEQYF. Full variable domain (rest looked up from reference TRBV19 and TRBJ2-7): DGGITQSPKYLFRKEGQNVTLSCEQNLNHDAMYWYRQDPGQGLRLIYYSQIVNDFQKGDIAEGYSVSREKKESFPLTVTSAQKNPTAFYLCASSIVVGTSGTYYEQYFGPGTRLTVT.

This clone was observed a single time. The chain is built from TRBV11-3 and TRBJ1-1, with TRBD1 as a possible D gene (5 bases). The germline V gene has CDR1 SGHNT and CDR2 YENEEA. This CDR3 spans 13 amino acids. Trimming shortened V by 4 bases and J by 1 base, and 7 bases separated the two germline ends. CDR3 coding DNA: TGTGCCAGCAGCTCAGGGTGGAACACTGAAGCTTTCTTT. Its protein is CASSSGWNTEAFF.

The V and J genes are TRBV2 and TRBJ1-1; D is uncertain. The CDR3 totals 15 residues. V was cut by 3 bases and J by 1 base, with 12 bases left in between. Per germline, CDR1 SNHLY and CDR2 FYNNEI. The CDR3, as DNA: TGTGCCAGCAGTGATAGGCGGAGCTCGAACACTGAAGCTTTCTTT. Translation gives CASSDRRSSNTEAFF.